Detailed here is one T cell receptor (beta chain). The method was immunoSEQ multiplex PCR; TCRdb's version includes in-frame clones alone and lacks a portion of them. The sample gives 300,000 or so clones, 89% of which show up once; under 7.5% is in the top ten. This entry belongs to a study of blood T cell repertoires in COVID-19. Study background: From T cells, B-cell-depleted T cells, or PBMCs came the material, which was cDNA or gDNA.

This TCR was recovered from a man younger than 35 who had recovered from COVID-19. Sequencing was done on a sample of peripheral blood.

CDR3 in DNA: TGTGCCAGCTCACCACCGTCTTCAGGGGCCGGGGAGCTGTTTTTT. Translation gives CASSPPSSGAGELFF. V and J are TRBV18 and TRBJ2-2, with D perhaps TRBD1 (6 bases). CDR1 and CDR2 from the germline V gene are KGHSH and LQKENI. V lost 0 bases to trimming and J lost 6 bases, with 11 bases between them. CDR3 size: 15 residues.